The rows below give T cell receptor beta chains drawn from one sample of a study of T cell repertoires in cytomegalovirus infection. For these receptors, no antigen is known. TCRdb analysed the reads with MiXCR anew, one entry per CDR3 protein. The sample shows about a million distinct CDR3 sequences, more than 25% of them seen only once. The sample here was cultured CD8+ T cells from PBMCs, taken from culture after CMV antigen stimulation. Every receptor here comes from a human donor in good health (CMV status not recorded). Some clones in this sample may be carry-over from other donors' samples. CDR3s leave out the opening cysteine and the closing phenylalanine or tryptophan. The order of the fields is V gene, CDR3 protein.

>TRBV7-9
ASSSGDRGMETQY
>TRBV19
ASTNRVTDTQY
>TRBV7-9
ASSPGTPGEQY
>TRBV9
ASTPYGDTEAF
>TRBV7-9
ASSSDRGRYYGYT
>TRBV19
ASSKDGTETQY
>TRBV7-2
ASSQGTSYEQF
>TRBV7-9
ASSPVRGRGTYEQY
>TRBV7-9
ASSFREGRPYNEQF
>TRBV12-3/TRBV12-4
ASSGSLGRETQY
>TRBV7-8
ASSSGGGGPGTGELF
>TRBV7-9
ASTPDKGPARKHEQF
>TRBV2
ASSVSYSPGQGSSYEQY
>TRBV5-1
ASSLVGGDYNEQF
>TRBV5-6
ASSFSDSGAYSPLH
>TRBV11-2
ASSLAGTGVYGDTEAF
>TRBV7-6
ASSLARQGAFEQF
>TRBV7-9
ASSPGTSGGNQETQY
>TRBV20-1
SARDRTPRGTEAF
>TRBV6-6
ASSIRDTHTDTQY
>TRBV19
ASTSRDSVYEQY
>TRBV4-2
ASSQYAYNSPLH
>TRBV2
ASSERPLLGYT
>TRBV15
ATSRIMGSYT
>TRBV12-3/TRBV12-4
ASSPSPLEQY
>TRBV7-8
ASSPSTGVGANVLT
>TRBV12-3/TRBV12-4
ASTLGGRNTEAF
>TRBV5-4
ASSLFRGLEETQY
>TRBV20-1
SARDELAGGPYETQY
>TRBV6-6
AGSDRVHEQY
>TRBV25-1
ASSETGGNEQF
>TRBV27
ASKGRYNSPLH
>TRBV6-1
ASSEEGPSNTGELF
>TRBV24-1
ATSDLSGASTGELF
>TRBV7-9
ASSSRDTQREETQY
>TRBV4-1
ASSQDGGRDEKLF
>TRBV7-9
ASSLPQTGPVETQY
>TRBV19
ASRQGSSTGELF
>TRBV29-1
SVAVDGYTGELF
>TRBV4-3
ASSQRDYLLGMAMNTEAF